Below are 16 T cell receptor beta chains sequenced from a single sample in a study of blood T cell repertoires in COVID-19. Sequenced by immunoSEQ multiplex PCR; TCRdb stores in-frame clones only, minus some. The repertoire holds 450,000 to 500,000 clones, with approximately 83% as singletons. Sample: peripheral blood. The source of these receptors is a human donor in a cohort sampled during active COVID-19.

The V gene is TRBV10-2, the J gene TRBJ1-2; the match to TRBD1 covers 8 bases. Germline CDR1 reads WSHSY; CDR2 reads SAAADI. V gave up 0 bases and J gave up 3 bases; unmatched junction bases: 3. The CDR3 spans 15 residues. This chain's CDR3 is CASSESSRGHYGYTF. CDR3 DNA: TGCGCCAGCAGTGAGTCTTCCAGGGGGCACTATGGCTACACCTTC.

This clone was detected a few times. The genes are TRBV7-3 and TRBJ2-1; 8 bases map to TRBD1. V lost 5 bases, J lost 1 base, and 7 bases stayed unmatched. In germline, CDR1 is SGHTA, CDR2 FQGTGA. The length of the CDR3 is 16 residues. CDR3 region: CASSTRTGSSYNEQFF. For the CDR3, the DNA is TGTGCCAGCAGCACCCGGACAGGGTCATCCTACAATGAGCAGTTCTTC.

This chain connects TRBV28 to TRBJ1-5; D unresolved. V lost 8 bases, J lost 2 bases, and 10 bases lay in between. The CDR3 loop spans 13 amino acids. Germline V CDR1 and CDR2: MDHEN, SYDVKM. This CDR3 reads CASGEVGNQPQHF. The CDR3 region has the DNA TGTGCCAGCGGCGAGGTGGGCAATCAGCCCCAGCATTTT.

CDR3 sequence reads: CATSDFDRYEQYF. CDR3 bases: TGTGCCACCAGTGATTTTGACAGATACGAGCAGTACTTC. The chain is built from TRBV24-1 and TRBJ2-7, with D possibly being TRBD1 (5 bases). Per germline, CDR1 KGHDR and CDR2 SFDVKD. Trimming took off 1 base at V and 4 bases at J, with 7 bases between the two ends. The CDR3 is 13 residues long.

This rearrangement joins TRBV7-2 to TRBJ2-1, with a possible D match to TRBD2 (6 bases). Germline V gives CDR1 SGHTA, CDR2 FQGNSA. This CDR3 has 16 amino acids. The V and J ends lost 2 bases and 1 base respectively, with 12 bases between them. As DNA, the CDR3 is TGTGCCAGCAGCTTATCCCACGGGAGTTCCTACAATGAGCAGTTCTTC. Its translation: CASSLSHGSSYNEQFF.

This clone has just a few counts. The chain combines TRBV4-1 with TRBJ1-5, with TRBD1 as a possible D gene (6 bases). Looked up from germline, CDR1 is MGHRA and CDR2 is YSYEKL. Trimming pared 3 bases from V and 2 bases from J, leaving 17 bases between. CDR3 length equals 17 residues. The CDR3 region has the DNA TGCGCCAGCAGCCACGGGGCCCCCAGGGGAGGCAATCAGCCCCAGCATTTT. Encoded protein: CASSHGAPRGGNQPQHF.

As DNA, the CDR3 is TGTGCCAGCTCACGGGACAGGGATACTGAAGCTTTCTTT. Translated, it gives CASSRDRDTEAFF. The rearrangement links TRBV18 to TRBJ1-1; TRBD1 agrees at 9 bases. The ends lost 4 bases at V and 5 bases at J; junction bases unmatched: 2. CDR3 length: 13 amino acids. The germline CDR1 and CDR2 sequences are KGHSH and LQKENI.

The table lists this clone with a few counts. The chain combines TRBV2 with TRBJ2-1; the match to TRBD1 covers 9 bases. Germline V gives CDR1 SNHLY, CDR2 FYNNEI. The trim removed 5 bases at V and 5 bases at J, leaving 7 bases unmatched. There are 15 residues in the CDR3. CDR3 region: CASSPRQGDNNEQFF. The DNA for the CDR3 is TGTGCCAGCAGTCCCAGACAGGGGGACAACAATGAGCAGTTCTTC.

J is TRBJ2-3 and V is TRBV9, with TRBD1 as a possible D gene (5 bases). CDR1 and CDR2 (germline): SGDLS, YYNGEE. The V end was cut by 2 bases, the J end by 4 bases, with 11 bases between. This CDR3 region has 14 residues. CDR3 bases: TGTGCCAGCAGCGTCTGGCAGGGTTCAGATACGCAGTATTTT. It specifies CASSVWQGSDTQYF.

This clone was observed once. The V gene is TRBV27, the J gene TRBJ2-3, with D maybe TRBD2 (6 bases). Germline values: CDR1 MNHEY, CDR2 SMNVEV (reference sequence). The CDR3 totals 15 residues. V lost 5 bases to trimming and J lost 6 bases, with 18 bases between them. CDR3 sequence reads: CASSSSGTKRDTQYF. CDR3 sequence (DNA): TGTGCCAGCAGTAGTAGCGGAACTAAGCGGGATACGCAGTATTTT.

J is TRBJ1-2 and V is TRBV2; the match to TRBD1 covers 8 bases. Per the germline V gene, CDR1 is SNHLY and CDR2 is FYNNEI. This CDR3 spans 15 amino acids. The ends lost 9 bases at V and 0 bases at J; junction bases unmatched: 9. CDR3 residues: CARTGATMANYGYTF. Written as DNA, the CDR3 is TGTGCCAGGACAGGGGCGACGATGGCTAACTATGGCTACACCTTC.

The chain recombines TRBV29-1 with TRBJ2-7; 12 bases fit TRBD2. V shed 5 bases, J shed 5 bases, and the junction held 7 bases outside the gene matches. The germline CDR1 and CDR2 sequences are SQVTM and ANQGSEA. This CDR3 contains 14 residues. CDR3 in DNA: TGCAGCGTTCAGACTAGCGGGAGTATCCACGAGCAGTACTTC. It encodes CSVQTSGSIHEQYF.

A few counts support this clone. The chain combines TRBV6-6 with TRBJ2-1; maybe TRBD2 (6 bases). The CDR3 contains 14 residues. V shed 8 bases and J shed 5 bases, with 16 bases lying between them. CDR1 and CDR2 (germline): MNHNY, SVGAGI (reference sequence). The CDR3 region has the DNA TGTGCCAGCTTTGTCGGGAGACACCACAATGAGCAGTTCTTC. Translated: CASFVGRHHNEQFF.

The chain has TRBV27 and TRBJ2-1, with 8 bases identical to TRBD1. V lost 3 bases to trimming and J lost 8 bases; unmatched junction nucleotides: 9. The CDR3 loop spans 15 amino acids. The germline CDR1 and CDR2 sequences are MNHEY and SMNVEV (reference sequence). The CDR3 DNA reads TGTGCCAGCAGTTTGGGCAGGGGGCTTGAGGATGAGCAGTTCTTC. Its translation is CASSLGRGLEDEQFF.

CDR3: CASSSGTTRGQQYF. The CDR3 DNA reads as TGTGCCAGCAGCTCTGGAACGACGCGGGGCCAGCAGTACTTC. The chain employs TRBV7-2 and TRBJ2-7; TRBD2 is a possible D gene (6 bases). The CDR3 spans 14 residues. Germline V lookup: CDR1 SGHTA, CDR2 FQGNSA. Trimming removed 4 bases from V and 8 bases from J, with 18 bases in between.

This clone was observed a single time. The rearrangement uses TRBV6-5 and TRBJ2-7, with D perhaps matching TRBD1 (6 bases). The CDR3 loop spans 14 amino acids. Germline V lookup: CDR1 MNHEY, CDR2 SVGAGI. V lost 4 bases and J 3 bases, leaving 13 bases between the germline ends. CDR3 nucleotides: TGTGCCAGCAGTTCCCAGGGGCCCTACTACGAGCAGTACTTC. Translated, it gives CASSSQGPYYEQYF.